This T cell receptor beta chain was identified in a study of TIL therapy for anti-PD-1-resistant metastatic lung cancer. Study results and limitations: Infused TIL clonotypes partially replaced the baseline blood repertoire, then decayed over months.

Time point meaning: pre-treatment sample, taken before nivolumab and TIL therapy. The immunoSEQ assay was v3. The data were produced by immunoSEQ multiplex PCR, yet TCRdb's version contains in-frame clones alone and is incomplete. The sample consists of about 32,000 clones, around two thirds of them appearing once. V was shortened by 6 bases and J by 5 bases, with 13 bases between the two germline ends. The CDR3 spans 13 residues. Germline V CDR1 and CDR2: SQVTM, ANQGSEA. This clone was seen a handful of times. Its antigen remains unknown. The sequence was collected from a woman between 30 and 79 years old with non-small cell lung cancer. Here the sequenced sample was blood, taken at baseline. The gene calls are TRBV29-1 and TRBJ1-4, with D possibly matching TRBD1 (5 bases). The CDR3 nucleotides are TGCAGCGTGGGGGGGGAGCAGAATGAAAAACTGTTTTTT. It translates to CSVGGEQNEKLFF.